The 22 T cell receptor beta chains reported below all come from one sample, sequenced in a study of human versus mouse CDR3 diversity and MHC coevolution. Measured with immunoSEQ multiplex PCR; TCRdb has only the in-frame clones, and not every one. The sample lists just under 60,000 clones, 85% to 95% occurring once. The sample taken for sequencing was naive CD4+ T cells from blood. Stated subset: CD45RO-negative CD62L-positive naive CD4 T cells. Every receptor here comes from a person in their sixties in good health.

V gene TRBV5-1 combines with J gene TRBJ1-2; 7 bases agree with TRBD1. This CDR3 has 16 amino acids. Germline V gene lookup returns CDR1 SGHRS and CDR2 YFSETQ. J gave up 1 base and V 6 bases, and 12 bases lay outside the gene matches. CDR3 in amino acids: CASTPGTDPVNYGYTF. For the CDR3, the DNA is TGCGCCAGCACCCCAGGGACAGACCCTGTTAACTATGGCTACACCTTC.

The CDR3 nucleotides are TGTGCCAGCAGTTACGGACAGGATAACACTGAAGCTTTCTTT. Its translation is CASSYGQDNTEAFF. The chain links TRBV6-5 to TRBJ1-1; 7 bases agree with TRBD1. This CDR3 contains 14 residues. With V trimmed by 2 bases and J by 2 bases, 2 bases remained unmatched. Per the germline V gene, CDR1 is MNHEY and CDR2 is SVGAGI.

This chain links TRBV5-5 with TRBJ1-5; D is unresolved. The V gene lost 0 bases and the J gene lost 0 bases, with 13 bases spanning the gap. CDR3 size: 17 residues. From germline, CDR1 is SGHKS and CDR2 YYEKEE (reference sequence). This CDR3 reads CASSLALHPYSNQPQHF. CDR3 DNA: TGTGCCAGCAGCTTGGCCTTACATCCTTATAGCAATCAGCCCCAGCATTTT.

This clone is a singleton in its sample. The CDR3 region is CASSGGQGNYEQYF. In DNA, the CDR3 is TGTGCCAGCAGCGGGGGACAGGGGAATTACGAGCAGTACTTC. The J gene is TRBJ2-7, the V gene TRBV9; 10 bases are shared with TRBD1. The V gene end was trimmed by 3 bases and the J gene end by 4 bases; junction bases not matched to a gene: 4. The CDR3 loop spans 14 amino acids. CDR1 is SGDLS, CDR2 YYNGEE, per germline.

This chain connects TRBV21-1 to TRBJ1-5; the D segment call TRBD1 is taken from the table without a DNA check. TRBV21-1 is described as a pseudogene. CDR3 length: 15 amino acids. This CDR3 is CASSTRGSSNQPQHF. Written as DNA, the CDR3 is TGTGCCAGCAGCACCAGGGGATCTAGCAATCAGCCCCAGCATTTT.

This clone has a single count. This chain joins TRBV5-1 and TRBJ1-4; 10 nucleotides align to TRBD1. Germline assignment: CDR1 SGHRS and CDR2 YFSETQ. V trimming: 4 bases; J trimming: 7 bases; junction bases outside the gene matches: 7. This CDR3 spans 15 amino acids. The CDR3: CASSPGTGESEKLFF. The CDR3 DNA sequence: TGCGCCAGCAGCCCCGGGACAGGGGAGAGTGAAAAACTGTTTTTT.

The chain links TRBV19 to TRBJ2-3, with D perhaps matching TRBD1 (5 bases). Per germline, CDR1 LNHDA and CDR2 SQIVND (reference sequence). The CDR3 is 13 amino acids. V lost 7 bases and J 2 bases, leaving 10 bases between the germline ends. The CDR3, as DNA: TGTGCCAGTATGGGGCCGAACACAGATACGCAGTATTTT. Residues: CASMGPNTDTQYF.

V is TRBV2 and J is TRBJ1-5; D is possibly TRBD1 (5 bases). This CDR3 is 14 amino acids long. Germline V gene data show CDR1 as SNHLY and CDR2 as FYNNEI. V lost 7 bases, J lost 4 bases, and 14 bases lay in between. The CDR3 bases are TGTGCCAGCAATACCGACAGAGTTAATCAGCCCCAGCATTTT. It yields the protein CASNTDRVNQPQHF.

The chain employs TRBV9 and TRBJ2-7, with a tentative D call TRBD1 (5 bases). The CDR3 has 15 residues. Germline CDR1 reads SGDLS; CDR2 reads YYNGEE. V lost 0 bases and J 0 bases, leaving 10 bases between the germline ends. DNA for the CDR3: TGTGCCAGCAGCGTAGGGGGCGGCTTCTCCTACGAGCAGTACTTC. It codes for CASSVGGGFSYEQYF.

The V and J genes are TRBV5-1 and TRBJ1-1; a weak D match, TRBD1 (6 bases). The CDR3 covers 15 residues. Germline V CDR1 and CDR2: SGHRS, YFSETQ. Trimming pared 4 bases from V and 2 bases from J, leaving 15 bases between. The CDR3 loop is CASSALQGENTEAFF. For the CDR3, the DNA is TGCGCCAGCAGCGCACTACAGGGAGAAAACACTGAAGCTTTCTTT.

This clone has more than one count but fewer than ten. The rearrangement uses TRBV6-1 and TRBJ1-5; tentative D call: TRBD1 (6 bases). With 4 bases removed from V and 1 base from J, the gap between germline ends came to 11 bases. Germline V gene lookup returns CDR1 MNHNS and CDR2 SASEGT. This CDR3 spans 15 amino acids. The CDR3: CASSAGRGSNQPQHF. CDR3 coding DNA: TGTGCCAGCAGTGCGGGCAGGGGAAGCAATCAGCCCCAGCATTTT.

The chain is built from TRBV27 and TRBJ2-1; TRBD2 aligns across 13 bases. Germline V gives CDR1 MNHEY, CDR2 SMNVEV (reference sequence). CDR3 size: 16 residues. Trimming cost V 2 bases and J 7 bases; bases outside gene matches: 5. CDR3 nucleotides: TGTGCCAGCAGTTTACGGACTAGCGGGAGTTTTAATGAGCAGTTCTTC. Protein product: CASSLRTSGSFNEQFF.

The J gene is TRBJ2-1, the V gene TRBV5-1; 11 positions agree with TRBD2. The V gene end was trimmed by 0 bases and the J gene end by 6 bases; junction bases not matched to a gene: 5. Germline V CDR1 and CDR2: SGHRS, YFSETQ. The CDR3 extends over 16 amino acids. The CDR3: CASSLELAGGSNEQFF. For the CDR3, the DNA is TGCGCCAGCAGCTTGGAGCTAGCGGGAGGTAGCAATGAGCAGTTCTTC.

V usage is TRBV7-9 and J usage is TRBJ2-5, with TRBD1 matching 10 bases. This CDR3 region has 15 residues. The junction had 7 bases not matched to a gene; V was cut back by 3 bases and J by 6 bases. Germline V gene sequence: CDR1 SEHNR, CDR2 FQNEAQ (reference sequence). The CDR3 coding sequence is TGTGCCAGCAGCTTCGGGACAGGGGTAGGAAAGACCCAGTACTTC. It specifies CASSFGTGVGKTQYF.

The chain uses TRBV11-3 and TRBJ2-3, with 10 bases matching TRBD2. V lost 5 bases, J lost 5 bases, and 7 bases stayed unmatched. Germline V gives CDR1 SGHNT, CDR2 YENEEA. CDR3 length equals 15 residues. The CDR3 DNA reads as TGTGCCAGCAGCCAGAGGACTAGCGGAGGAGATACGCAGTATTTT. Its protein product is CASSQRTSGGDTQYF.

This clone was observed once. The chain links TRBV5-4 to TRBJ2-2, with 10 nucleotides matching TRBD1. Per the germline V gene, CDR1 is SGHNT and CDR2 is YYREEE (reference sequence). The CDR3 is 17 residues long. With V trimmed by 4 bases and J by 4 bases, 10 bases remained unmatched. The CDR3 protein is CASSPVPGQGFTGELFF. CDR3 nucleotide sequence: TGTGCCAGCAGCCCCGTACCGGGACAGGGGTTCACCGGGGAGCTGTTTTTT. The variable domain in full, completed from reference TRBV5-4 and TRBJ2-2, reads ETGVTQSPTHLIKTRGQQVTLRCSSQSGHNTVSWYQQALGQGPQFIFQYYREEENGRGNFPPRFSGLQFPNYSSELNVNALELDDSALYLCASSPVPGQGFTGELFFGEGSRLTVL.

The V gene is TRBV10-3, the J gene TRBJ2-1; 11 bases match TRBD2. The V gene's germline CDR1 is ENHRY and CDR2 SYGVKD. The V segment lost 3 bases and the J segment 7 bases; nucleotides outside the gene matches: 8. The CDR3 has 16 residues. In DNA, the CDR3 is TGTGCCATCAGTGACGACCTAGCGGGAGGTTGGAATGAGCAGTTCTTC. As protein: CAISDDLAGGWNEQFF.

This rearrangement joins TRBV2 to TRBJ2-5; D may be TRBD2 (6 bases). V lost 3 bases and J 0 bases, leaving 14 bases between the germline ends. Germline CDR1 and CDR2: SNHLY and FYNNEI. The CDR3 spans 16 residues. This CDR3 reads CASSEPLVADQETQYF. As DNA, the CDR3 is TGTGCCAGCAGTGAGCCCCTAGTAGCGGACCAAGAGACCCAGTACTTC.

This chain uses TRBV9 with TRBJ1-4; 7 bases match TRBD1. This CDR3 is built from 14 residues. Per germline, CDR1 SGDLS and CDR2 YYNGEE. Losses at the gene ends were 4 bases for V and 8 bases for J; bases not matched to a gene: 8. The CDR3 DNA follows: TGTGCCAGCAGCACTGGGACAGCCGGGGAAAAACTGTTTTTT. It yields the protein CASSTGTAGEKLFF.

The CDR3 DNA is TGTGCCAGCAGCTTGGATGCGCCGTCAGCTTTCTTT. It specifies CASSLDAPSAFF. This rearrangement joins TRBV5-5 to TRBJ1-1; D call uncertain. The CDR3 spans 12 residues. Trimming removed 0 bases from V and 10 bases from J, with 10 bases in between. Germline lookup yields CDR1 SGHKS and CDR2 YYEKEE (reference sequence).

The chain couples TRBV19 to TRBJ1-2, with D tentatively TRBD1 (6 bases). The CDR3 is made up of 12 amino acids. The V end lost 8 bases, the J end lost 4 bases, and 11 bases lay between the germline ends. The germline gives CDR1 LNHDA, CDR2 SQIVND (reference sequence). The CDR3 DNA reads TGTGCCAGTGCAACAGGGACCTATGGCTACACCTTC. This encodes CASATGTYGYTF.

V usage is TRBV5-1 and J usage is TRBJ2-1; 7 bases match TRBD2. The germline CDR1 and CDR2 sequences are SGHRS and YFSETQ. Losses at the gene ends were 0 bases for V and 2 bases for J; bases not matched to a gene: 5. This CDR3 contains 16 residues. The CDR3 spells CASSLVGGATYNEQFF. The CDR3 DNA is TGCGCCAGCAGCTTGGTGGGAGGGGCCACCTACAATGAGCAGTTCTTC.